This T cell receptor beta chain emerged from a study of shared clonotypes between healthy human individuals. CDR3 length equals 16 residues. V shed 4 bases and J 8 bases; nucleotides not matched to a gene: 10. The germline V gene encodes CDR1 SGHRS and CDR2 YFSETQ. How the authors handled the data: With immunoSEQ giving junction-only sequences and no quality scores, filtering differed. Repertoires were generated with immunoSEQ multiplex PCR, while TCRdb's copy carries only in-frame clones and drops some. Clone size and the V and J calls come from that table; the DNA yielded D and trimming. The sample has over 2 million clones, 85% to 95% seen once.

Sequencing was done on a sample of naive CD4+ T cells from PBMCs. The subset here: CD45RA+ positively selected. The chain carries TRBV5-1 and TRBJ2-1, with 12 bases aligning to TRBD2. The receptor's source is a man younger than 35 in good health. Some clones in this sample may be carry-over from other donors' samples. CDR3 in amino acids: CASSVLLAGGLDEQFF. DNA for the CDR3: TGCGCCAGCAGCGTACTACTAGCGGGAGGTCTGGATGAGCAGTTCTTC.